This T cell receptor (beta chain) appears in the sequencing data of a study of T cell changes during pregnancy in multiple sclerosis. This clone appeared a single time. V shed 6 bases and J shed 13 bases, with 15 bases lying between them. This CDR3 is built from 12 residues. Germline-derived CDR1 and CDR2 are MNHEY and SMNVEV (reference sequence). The data were produced by immunoSEQ multiplex PCR, yet TCRdb's version contains in-frame clones alone and is incomplete. The sample holds tens of thousands of clones, 92% seen once. Specimen: peripheral blood, collected in the first trimester of pregnancy. The TCR originated in a female donor in good health, enrolled as a control in a pregnancy study. The J gene is TRBJ1-4, the V gene TRBV27; TRBD1 is a possible D gene (5 bases). This chain's CDR3 is CASSGVGQRLFF. For the CDR3, the DNA is TGTGCCAGCAGCGGAGTGGGGCAAAGACTGTTTTTT.